The 19 T cell receptor beta chains in this list originate from one sample, sequenced in a study of T cells after yellow fever vaccination. TCRdb recomputed calls from the 5' RACE reads with MiXCR, one row per CDR3 protein. This sample has more than 250,000 distinct CDR3 sequences, with around 6.8% found just once. The starting material was PBMCs, obtained more than 40 days after the first yellow fever vaccination. These receptors were collected from a man between 18 and 29 years old who received the YFV17D yellow fever vaccine.

This clonotype appeared a few times. This rearrangement joins TRBV4-1 to TRBJ1-3; D not resolved. The germline CDR1 and CDR2 sequences are MGHRA and YSYEKL. The CDR3 extends over 16 amino acids. Trimming pared 0 bases from V and 0 bases from J, leaving 9 bases between. CDR3 sequence: CASSQDLAVSGNTIYF. CDR3 nucleotides: TGCGCCAGCAGCCAAGATTTGGCAGTCTCTGGAAACACCATATATTTT.

The chain recombines TRBV28 with TRBJ1-1; D remains unclear. Trimming cost V 3 bases and J 8 bases, with 7 bases left between them. The CDR3 sequence is 11 residues long. The germline V gene has CDR1 MDHEN and CDR2 SYDVKM. The DNA of the CDR3 is TGTGCCAGCAGTTTCACGGGAGAAGCTTTCTTT. Protein sequence: CASSFTGEAFF.

The chain links TRBV12-3 or TRBV12-4 to TRBJ1-5, with a tentative D call TRBD1 (5 bases). The V end lost 6 bases, the J end lost 2 bases, and 8 bases lay between the germline ends. This CDR3 is 13 amino acids long. Here the CDR3 reads CASRRGRNQPQHF. CDR3 bases: TGTGCCAGCAGGAGGGGTCGCAATCAGCCCCAGCATTTT.

The genes are TRBV20-1 and TRBJ2-1; D possibly corresponds to TRBD2 (6 bases). CDR1 and CDR2 from the germline V gene are DFQATT and SNEGSKA (reference sequence). The V and J ends lost 2 bases and 0 bases respectively, with 11 bases between them. This CDR3 is built from 15 residues. CDR3 DNA sequence: TGCAGTGCTAGACTGGAGGGTCTCTCCTACAATGAGCAGTTCTTC. Protein product: CSARLEGLSYNEQFF.

This clonotype was counted between two and nine times. V usage is TRBV6-2 or TRBV6-3 and J usage is TRBJ1-6; 8 bases are shared with TRBD1. This CDR3 region has 16 residues. Per germline, CDR1 MNHEY and CDR2 SVGEGT. After removal of 2 bases from V and 3 bases from J, the junction contained 3 bases not matched to a gene. The CDR3 region has the DNA TGTGCCAGCAGTTACCTCACAGGGGGCTATAATTCACCCCTCCACTTT. It codes for CASSYLTGGYNSPLHF.

This clonotype has a handful of counts. The chain has TRBV10-3 and TRBJ2-7, with D uncertain. The CDR3 runs to 11 residues. Germline assignment: CDR1 ENHRY and CDR2 SYGVKD. Trimming removed 5 bases at V and 8 bases at J, with 10 bases between. Here the CDR3 reads CAISKEFQQYF. DNA for the CDR3: TGTGCCATCAGTAAGGAGTTTCAGCAGTACTTC.

This clonotype was counted only a few times. The chain is built from TRBV5-1 and TRBJ2-1; D remains ambiguous. V was clipped by 2 bases and J by 5 bases, with 8 bases between them. This CDR3 is built from 13 residues. Germline CDR1 is SGHRS and CDR2 is YFSETQ. The CDR3 reads CASSFQANNEQFF. CDR3 coding DNA: TGCGCCAGCAGCTTTCAGGCGAACAATGAGCAGTTCTTC.

This clonotype was detected only a few times. The chain employs TRBV4-3 and TRBJ2-3, with 9 nucleotides matching TRBD2. Per the germline V gene, CDR1 is LGHNA and CDR2 is YSLEER. With V trimmed by 5 bases and J by 3 bases, 12 bases remained unmatched. This CDR3 comprises 17 residues. The CDR3 protein is CASSKGRAGGVTDTQYF. DNA for the CDR3: TGCGCCAGCAGCAAAGGTCGCGCGGGGGGGGTGACAGATACGCAGTATTTT.

This clonotype was picked up many times. The chain carries TRBV18 and TRBJ1-1; 8 bases align to TRBD1. V was pared by 3 bases and J by 7 bases, with 4 bases of the junction left unmatched. Germline lookup yields CDR1 KGHSH and CDR2 LQKENI. The CDR3 runs to 13 residues. The CDR3 loop is CASSPIGQGEAFF. In nucleotides, the CDR3 is TGTGCCAGCTCACCGATCGGACAGGGTGAAGCTTTCTTT.

This clonotype was seen only a few times. The V gene is TRBV28, the J gene TRBJ2-7; D is unclear. V was shortened by 3 bases and J by 6 bases, with 6 bases between the two germline ends. Germline-derived CDR1 and CDR2 are MDHEN and SYDVKM. This CDR3 comprises 11 residues. CDR3 bases: TGTGCCAGCAGTTTTGGGTCCGAGCAGTACGTC. Protein: CASSFGSEQYV.

This clonotype was found a few times. This rearrangement joins TRBV6-6 to TRBJ2-7, with D perhaps matching TRBD1 (5 bases). Trimming left V 4 bases short and J 2 bases short, with 9 bases between. Germline lookup yields CDR1 MNHNY and CDR2 SVGAGI (reference sequence). This CDR3 comprises 13 residues. CDR3 nucleotides: TGTGCCAGCAGTTCACAGGATCCCTACGAGCAGTACGTC. Amino acids: CASSSQDPYEQYV.

The V and J genes are TRBV7-2 and TRBJ1-3; D is undetermined. The CDR3 runs 15 residues. Germline-derived CDR1 and CDR2 are SGHTA and FQGNSA. The ends were cut back, 5 bases at V and 0 bases at J, with 11 bases in the middle. CDR3 amino acids: CASSRSGYSGNTIYF. DNA for the CDR3: TGTGCCAGCAGCCGCTCAGGTTACTCTGGAAACACCATATATTTT.

The chain has TRBV5-1 and TRBJ2-1; tentatively, D is TRBD1 (7 bases). V lost 4 bases to trimming and J lost 7 bases, with 18 bases between them. Germline assignment: CDR1 SGHRS and CDR2 YFSETQ. This CDR3 region has 15 residues. In DNA, the CDR3 is TGCGCCAGCAGCAAGGGGACAGCCGGGGGTAATGAGCAGTTCTTC. Translation gives CASSKGTAGGNEQFF.

This clonotype has only a few counts. The genes are TRBV5-1 and TRBJ2-7; 8 nucleotides line up with TRBD1. Trimming cost V 3 bases and J 6 bases; bases outside gene matches: 8. The CDR3 has 14 residues. Germline lookup yields CDR1 SGHRS and CDR2 YFSETQ. CDR3 sequence (DNA): TGCGCCAGCAGCTCCGACAGGGGAGGTCTCGAGCAGTACGTC. Protein sequence: CASSSDRGGLEQYV.

This clonotype was seen a few times. The chain employs TRBV20-1 and TRBJ2-1; perhaps D is TRBD1 or TRBD2 (5 bases each). There are 15 residues in the CDR3. Germline V gene lookup returns CDR1 DFQATT and CDR2 SNEGSKA (reference sequence). V was pared by 1 base and J by 3 bases, with 13 bases between. The CDR3 spells CSARAQGVNYNEQFF. The DNA for the CDR3 is TGCAGTGCTAGAGCTCAGGGAGTTAACTACAATGAGCAGTTCTTC.

The rearrangement links TRBV5-1 to TRBJ1-3; D is unclear. Germline V CDR1 and CDR2: SGHRS, YFSETQ. The CDR3 is 16 residues long. The germline V and J ends were trimmed by 4 bases and 0 bases, with 14 bases remaining between them. The CDR3 coding sequence is TGCGCCAGCAGCACCCGGACGGGCGCCTCTGGAAACACCATATATTTT. This gives the protein CASSTRTGASGNTIYF.

This clonotype occurred many times. The chain uses TRBV7-9 and TRBJ2-1; TRBD2 is a possible D gene (5 bases). Germline V CDR1 and CDR2: SEHNR, FQNEAQ (reference sequence). The CDR3 extends over 15 amino acids. The germline V and J ends were trimmed by 3 bases and 1 base, with 10 bases remaining between them. CDR3 sequence (DNA): TGTGCCAGCAGCTTCCGGGGATCATCCTACAATGAGCAGTTCTTC. It codes for CASSFRGSSYNEQFF. Full variable domain (rest looked up from reference TRBV7-9 and TRBJ2-1): DTGVSQNPRHKITKRGQNVTFRCDPISEHNRLYWYRQTLGQGPEFLTYFQNEAQLEKSRLLSDRFSAERPKGSFSTLEIQRTEQGDSAMYLCASSFRGSSYNEQFFGPGTRLTVL.

This chain joins TRBV10-3 and TRBJ1-6, with 7 bases that match TRBD1. CDR1 is ENHRY and CDR2 is SYGVKD in the germline V gene. This CDR3 comprises 14 residues. J gave up 7 bases and V 4 bases, and 4 bases lay outside the gene matches. CDR3 sequence reads: CAISGGTDNSPLHF. The CDR3 DNA sequence: TGTGCCATCAGTGGAGGGACAGACAATTCACCCCTCCACTTT.

There are a few counts of this clonotype. The gene calls are TRBV5-4 and TRBJ2-3, with TRBD2 identical over 10 bases. CDR1 and CDR2 (germline): SGHNT, YYREEE (reference sequence). Germline trimming cut 2 bases from V and 6 bases from J; bases unmatched to any gene: 3. This CDR3 has 14 amino acids. The CDR3 reads CASSFSGGGDTQYF. The CDR3, as DNA: TGTGCCAGCAGCTTCAGCGGGGGGGGCGATACGCAGTATTTT.